The 29 T cell receptor beta chains below come from one sample, sequenced in a study of read filtering for tumor transcriptome and immune sequencing. This library used roughly 400 ng RNA and molecular barcoded adaptors spanning alpha/delta and beta/gamma chains. TCRdb reprocessed the reads via MiXCR and lists one record per CDR3 protein. The repertoire holds tens of thousands of distinct CDR3 sequences, with under 25% as singletons. Sequences were obtained from a population of CD138-negative cells sorted from bone marrow. The receptor source for this set is a donor aged 40 or older with multiple myeloma.

Many counts were recorded for this clonotype. The chain employs TRBV30 and TRBJ2-1; unclear D gene. There are 15 residues in the CDR3. The germline V gene encodes CDR1 GTSNPN and CDR2 SVGIG (reference sequence). V gave up 2 bases and J gave up 0 bases, with 11 bases separating them. CDR3 in DNA: TGTGCCTGGAGTCCCAGCGCAAACTCCTACAATGAGCAGTTCTTC. This codes for CAWSPSANSYNEQFF.

About this clonotype: A much more abundant neighbour one base away suggests this may be a read error. Lacking the conserved final phenylalanine or tryptophan, this CDR3 likely reflects a read error. This sequence joins TRBV19 and TRBJ2-4; 10 nucleotides line up with TRBD1. The CDR3 consists of 17 residues. The junction had 10 bases not matched to a gene; V was cut back by 5 bases and J by 3 bases. Germline assignment: CDR1 LNHDA and CDR2 SQIVND (reference sequence). The DNA of the CDR3 is TGTGCCAGTAGTCCCCTAGACAGGGGGCTAGGCAAAAACATTCAGTACCTC. Translation gives CASSPLDRGLGKNIQYL.

This clonotype occurred many times. The rearrangement uses TRBV29-1 and TRBJ2-7; 11 bases agree with TRBD1. V lost 7 bases to trimming and J lost 3 bases; unmatched junction nucleotides: 8. In germline, CDR1 is SQVTM, CDR2 ANQGSEA. This CDR3 region has 14 residues. CDR3 in DNA: TGCAGCGCCCAAACCGGGACAGGGGGCTACGAGCAGTACTTC. Translating it yields CSAQTGTGGYEQYF.

The V gene is TRBV9, the J gene TRBJ1-1, with D possibly being TRBD1 (5 bases). The germline gives CDR1 SGDLS, CDR2 YYNGEE. With 3 bases removed from V and 3 bases from J, the gap between germline ends came to 15 bases. The CDR3 has 15 amino acids. The CDR3 DNA follows: TGTGCCAGCAGCGCAGAGGGGCGTAGGGACACTGAAGCTTTCTTT. Translating it yields CASSAEGRRDTEAFF.

In this sample, this clonotype turned up many times. V and J are TRBV12-3 or TRBV12-4 and TRBJ1-5; D gene uncertain. The V end lost 1 base, the J end lost 2 bases, and 9 bases lay between the germline ends. There are 15 residues in the CDR3. The CDR3 sequence: CASSLDLNGNQPQHF. In DNA form, the CDR3 reads TGTGCCAGCAGTTTAGACCTAAACGGCAATCAGCCCCAGCATTTT.

The sample holds many counts of this clonotype. The chain carries TRBV12-3 or TRBV12-4 and TRBJ2-2; either TRBD1 or TRBD2 may supply D (7 bases each). Deletions cut 5 bases from V and 5 bases from J, with 15 bases between. CDR3 size: 15 residues. CDR3 coding DNA: TGTGCCAGCAGTCCCACAGGGGAGGGGACCGGGGAGCTGTTTTTT. Encoded protein: CASSPTGEGTGELFF.

This clonotype came up many times. The chain combines TRBV9 with TRBJ2-1; 12 bases agree with TRBD2. The V gene end was trimmed by 3 bases and the J gene end by 2 bases; junction bases not matched to a gene: 9. CDR3 length equals 18 residues. The V gene's germline CDR1 is SGDLS and CDR2 YYNGEE. The CDR3 loop is CASSGLAGGPNPYNEQFF. CDR3 DNA sequence: TGTGCCAGCAGCGGCCTAGCGGGAGGGCCTAACCCCTACAATGAGCAGTTCTTC. The full variable domain, with the rest looked up from reference TRBV9 and TRBJ2-1, is DSGVTQTPKHLITATGQRVTLRCSPRSGDLSVYWYQQSLDQGLQFLIQYYNGEERAKGNILERFSAQQFPDLHSELNLSSLELGDSALYFCASSGLAGGPNPYNEQFFGPGTRLTVL.

As to this clonotype: This may be a read error: a much more frequent sequence differs by one nucleotide. The chain carries TRBV28 and TRBJ2-5, with D perhaps matching TRBD1 (5 bases). V was shortened by 8 bases and J by 4 bases, with 11 bases between the two germline ends. This CDR3 spans 12 amino acids. Germline values: CDR1 MDHEN, CDR2 SYDVKM. The CDR3 nucleotides read TGTGCCAGCGGGGCAGGAAGAGAGACCCAGTACTTC. Translation: CASGAGRETQYF.

This clonotype came up many times. The V and J genes are TRBV15 and TRBJ1-4; D is uncertain. V lost 0 bases and J 8 bases, leaving 10 bases between the germline ends. The CDR3 loop spans 14 amino acids. Germline V lookup: CDR1 LNHNV, CDR2 YYDKDF (reference sequence). The CDR3 sequence is CATSRETVGEKLFF. In DNA form, the CDR3 reads TGTGCCACCAGCAGAGAGACGGTGGGGGAAAAACTGTTTTTT.

This clonotype has a count of ten or more. The rearrangement uses TRBV12-5 and TRBJ2-5, with D perhaps TRBD1 (5 bases). V lost 0 bases to trimming and J lost 5 bases, with 10 bases between them. This CDR3 contains 14 residues. Germline V gene lookup returns CDR1 LGHNT and CDR2 FRNRAP. CDR3 protein: CASGLVPGHETQYF. DNA for the CDR3: TGTGCTAGTGGTTTGGTCCCAGGGCACGAGACCCAGTACTTC.

The chain uses TRBV6-5 and TRBJ1-2; D gene uncertain. Germline V gene data show CDR1 as MNHEY and CDR2 as SVGAGI. V was pared by 6 bases and J by 3 bases, with 8 bases between. The CDR3 runs to 12 residues. The CDR3 is CASREVDYGYTF. CDR3 bases: TGTGCCAGCAGGGAAGTCGACTATGGCTACACCTTC.

The table lists this clonotype with many counts. V and J are TRBV29-1 and TRBJ1-1; D is uncertain. V was pared by 6 bases and J by 3 bases, with 11 bases between. This CDR3 comprises 12 residues. Looked up from germline, CDR1 is SQVTM and CDR2 is ANQGSEA. The DNA for the CDR3 is TGCAGCGTACACAGCGGTCACACTGAAGCTTTCTTT. Residues: CSVHSGHTEAFF.

By share, this clonotype ranks as medium-sized. The chain carries TRBV30 and TRBJ2-7; 9 nucleotides agree with TRBD2. V lost 3 bases, J lost 3 bases, and 6 bases stayed unmatched. Germline-derived CDR1 and CDR2 are GTSNPN and SVGIG (reference sequence). The length of the CDR3 is 14 residues. CDR3 sequence: CAWRGKLAGYEQYF. Written as DNA, the CDR3 is TGTGCCTGGAGAGGTAAACTAGCGGGCTACGAGCAGTACTTC.

With regard to this clonotype: This likely stems from a read error, as it lies one base from a far larger clone. The chain employs TRBV7-3 and TRBJ2-1; 11 bases line up with TRBD1. Germline CDR1 reads SGHTA; CDR2 reads FQGTGA. The CDR3 totals 15 residues. CDR3 protein: CASSRDRGTYNGQFF. The CDR3 DNA sequence: TGTGCCAGCAGCCGGGACAGGGGGACCTACAATGGGCAGTTCTTC. Complete variable domain (other parts from reference TRBV7-3 and TRBJ2-1): GAGVSQTPSNKVTEKGKYVELRCDPISGHTALYWYRQSLGQGPEFLIYFQGTGAADDSGLPNDRFFAVRPEGSVSTLKIQRTERGDSAVYLCASSRDRGTYNGQFFGPGTRLTVL.

On this clonotype: This likely reflects a read error, since a far larger clone is one base away. No conserved phenylalanine or tryptophan ends this CDR3, so it is likely a read error. This sequence joins TRBV6-1 and TRBJ2-7; the match to TRBD2 covers 9 bases. Germline loops: CDR1 MNHNS, CDR2 SASEGT. The CDR3 runs 13 residues. V was pared by 7 bases and J by 4 bases, with 5 bases of the junction left unmatched. The CDR3 spells CASMASGKYEQYL. As DNA, the CDR3 is TGTGCCAGCATGGCTAGCGGGAAGTACGAGCAGTACCTC.

This clonotype was seen many times. This chain links TRBV29-1 with TRBJ1-1, with 8 nucleotides matching TRBD1. Germline V CDR1 and CDR2: SQVTM, ANQGSEA. This CDR3 spans 13 amino acids. V lost 4 bases and J lost 4; bases outside the gene matches: 5. This CDR3 is CSVGRQGSTEAFF. For the CDR3, the DNA is TGCAGCGTTGGAAGACAGGGGAGCACTGAAGCTTTCTTT.

There are many counts of this clonotype. V gene TRBV10-3 combines with J gene TRBJ2-1; unclear D gene. The CDR3 spans 13 residues. Looked up from germline, CDR1 is ENHRY and CDR2 is SYGVKD. Trimming pared 7 bases from V and 5 bases from J, leaving 12 bases between. CDR3 sequence (DNA): TGTGCCATCACCCAGCGTGGAAACAATGAGCAGTTCTTC. It is translated as CAITQRGNNEQFF.

The V and J genes are TRBV11-2 and TRBJ2-5; 11 bases line up with TRBD1. This CDR3 region has 18 residues. Germline CDR1 SGHAT, CDR2 FQNNGV. V lost 5 bases and J lost 5; bases outside the gene matches: 16. The DNA for the CDR3 is TGTGCCAGCAGCACAGCCCCCCCGGGGACAGGGGGTTGGGAGACCCAGTACTTC. Encoded protein: CASSTAPPGTGGWETQYF.

Comments on this clonotype: A single base separates this from a much larger clone, so it may be a read error. The gene calls are TRBV6-5 and TRBJ2-6; D is perhaps TRBD1 or TRBD2 (6 bases each). The CDR3 runs to 13 residues. Germline values: CDR1 MNHEY, CDR2 SVGAGI. DNA of the CDR3: TGTGCCAGCAGTTCCCCGGGGGCCAACGTCCTGGCTTTC. It yields the protein CASSSPGANVLAF.

As concerns this clonotype: A much larger clone is a single base away; this may be a read error. The chain has TRBV7-9 and TRBJ2-7; D not resolved. Germline CDR1 is SEHNR and CDR2 is FQNEAQ (reference sequence). CDR3 length: 14 residues. CDR3 nucleotides: TGTGCCAGCAGCTTAGTGGGCAGAGCCTACGGGCAGTACTTC. It codes for CASSLVGRAYGQYF.

As for this clonotype: Given a much more abundant clone one base away, this may be a read error. The chain couples TRBV7-8 to TRBJ2-1, with 12 bases lining up with TRBD1. From germline, CDR1 is SGHVS and CDR2 FQNEAQ. CDR3 size: 15 residues. The CDR3 nucleotides read TGTGCCAGCAGCTGGGACAGGGGGCCTTACAGTGAGCAGTTCTTC. Protein product: CASSWDRGPYSEQFF.

This clonotype was counted many times. This rearrangement joins TRBV5-1 to TRBJ2-1; 12 bases are shared with TRBD2. V lost 4 bases to trimming and J lost 2 bases; unmatched junction nucleotides: 7. From germline, CDR1 is SGHRS and CDR2 YFSETQ. This CDR3 is 17 amino acids long. The CDR3 region has the DNA TGCGCCAGCAGCACATCACCTAGCGGGGGGGCCTACAATGAGCAGTTCTTC. It translates to CASSTSPSGGAYNEQFF.

The chain has TRBV2 and TRBJ2-7, with TRBD1 as a possible D gene (6 bases). The CDR3 has 11 residues. V dropped 4 bases and J dropped 7 bases, with 8 bases sitting between them. CDR1 and CDR2 from the germline V gene are SNHLY and FYNNEI. This CDR3 reads CASSGGTEQYF. As DNA, the CDR3 is TGTGCCAGCAGTGGTGGGACAGAGCAGTACTTC.

The chain recombines TRBV12-3 or TRBV12-4 with TRBJ1-5; D remains ambiguous. The CDR3 runs to 13 residues. Trimming pared 4 bases from V and 5 bases from J, leaving 9 bases between. DNA for the CDR3: TGTGCCAGCAGTTCCCTCGGGGATCAGCCCCAGCATTTT. Translating it yields CASSSLGDQPQHF.

This clonotype was seen many times. This chain links TRBV6-1 with TRBJ2-3, with 7 bases lining up with TRBD2. With V trimmed by 6 bases and J by 2 bases, 5 bases remained unmatched. The CDR3 length is 14 residues. In germline, CDR1 is MNHNS, CDR2 SASEGT. The CDR3 protein is CASRVSGFTDTQYF. In DNA, the CDR3 is TGTGCCAGCAGAGTTAGCGGGTTCACAGATACGCAGTATTTT.

On this clonotype itself: The junction and the germline gene differ at one end; a read error may be behind it. The chain has TRBV28 and TRBJ2-7; D may match TRBD1 or TRBD2 (5 bases each). Germline lookup yields CDR1 MDHEN and CDR2 SYDVKM. The CDR3 length is 15 residues. CDR3 amino acids: CAISPLGPGPREQYF. The CDR3 bases are TGTGCCATCAGTCCGCTCGGCCCGGGACCTCGAGAGCAGTACTTC.

The J gene is TRBJ1-3, the V gene TRBV4-1; unclear D gene. The CDR3 consists of 12 residues. CDR1 and CDR2 from the germline V gene are MGHRA and YSYEKL. V was shortened by 3 bases and J by 5 bases, with 5 bases between the two germline ends. The CDR3 spells CASSQRRNTIYF. DNA of the CDR3: TGCGCCAGCAGCCAGCGGCGAAACACCATATATTTT.

In its sample, this clonotype was seen a few times. The chain has TRBV2 and TRBJ2-3, with unresolved D. CDR1 and CDR2 (germline): SNHLY, FYNNEI. This CDR3 region has 13 residues. Trimming shortened V by 4 bases and J by 4 bases, and 9 bases separated the two germline ends. The CDR3 DNA reads as TGTGCCAGCAGTGCCGCTTGGGCAGATACGCAGTATTTT. It specifies CASSAAWADTQYF.

This clonotype was seen at least ten times. V gene TRBV19 combines with J gene TRBJ2-7; TRBD1 or TRBD2 may be the D gene (5 bases each). The length of the CDR3 is 13 residues. The germline V gene has CDR1 LNHDA and CDR2 SQIVND (reference sequence). V lost 7 bases and J 2 bases, leaving 12 bases between the germline ends. CDR3 sequence (DNA): TGTGCCAGTACAGACGGGACCACCTACGAGCAGTACTTC. This gives the protein CASTDGTTYEQYF.